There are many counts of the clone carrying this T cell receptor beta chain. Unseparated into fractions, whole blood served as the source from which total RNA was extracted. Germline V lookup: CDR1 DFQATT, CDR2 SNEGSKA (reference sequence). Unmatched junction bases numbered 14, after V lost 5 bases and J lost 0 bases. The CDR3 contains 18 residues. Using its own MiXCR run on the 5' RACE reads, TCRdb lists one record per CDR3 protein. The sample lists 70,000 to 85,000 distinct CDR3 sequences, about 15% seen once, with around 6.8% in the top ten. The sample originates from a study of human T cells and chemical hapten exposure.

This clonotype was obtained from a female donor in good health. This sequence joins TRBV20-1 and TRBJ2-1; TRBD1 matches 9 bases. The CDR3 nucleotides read TGCAGTGCTTCCGGGACAGGGACTTCCAAGCACTCCTACAATGAGCAGTTCTTC. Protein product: CSASGTGTSKHSYNEQFF.